The sequence of this T cell receptor (beta chain) was determined in a study of beta chain features in type 1 diabetes. Study results and limitations: The question of HLA type influencing TCRB rearrangement was one that remained unresolved here. It was possible that PCR favored shorter templates, equally so in patients and controls.

A sort by CD45RO/CCR7/CD25/CD127/CD95/CD27 yielded CD4+ naive, central memory, regulatory and stem cell-like memory cells. The authors obtained over 95% purity in all sorted populations. V was clipped by 5 bases and J by 5 bases; unmatched bases: 5. CDR1 and CDR2 from the germline V gene are SGHTA and FQGNSA. This CDR3 has 13 amino acids. Every isolated RNA sample was fully reverse transcribed, so sequencing captured expressed TCRB transcripts. Assay used: immunoSEQ multiplex PCR; TCRdb lists only in-frame clones, some missing. The table shows approximately 340,000 clones, with more than 12% occurring only once. As concerns this clone: Its antigen is not known.

The TCR comes from a woman under 30 in good health. This rearrangement joins TRBV7-2 to TRBJ2-5; 7 nucleotides agree with TRBD1. Material: naive CD4+ T cells from blood. The CDR3 sequence is CASSLGQAETQYF. The CDR3 nucleotides are TGTGCCAGCAGCCTCGGACAGGCGGAGACCCAGTACTTC. Together with reference TRBV7-2 and TRBJ2-5, the CDR3 gives the full variable domain: GAGVSQSPSNKVTEKGKDVELRCDPISGHTALYWYRQSLGQGLEFLIYFQGNSAPDKSGLPSDRFSAERTGGSVSTLTIQRTQQEDSAVYLCASSLGQAETQYFGPGTRLLVL.